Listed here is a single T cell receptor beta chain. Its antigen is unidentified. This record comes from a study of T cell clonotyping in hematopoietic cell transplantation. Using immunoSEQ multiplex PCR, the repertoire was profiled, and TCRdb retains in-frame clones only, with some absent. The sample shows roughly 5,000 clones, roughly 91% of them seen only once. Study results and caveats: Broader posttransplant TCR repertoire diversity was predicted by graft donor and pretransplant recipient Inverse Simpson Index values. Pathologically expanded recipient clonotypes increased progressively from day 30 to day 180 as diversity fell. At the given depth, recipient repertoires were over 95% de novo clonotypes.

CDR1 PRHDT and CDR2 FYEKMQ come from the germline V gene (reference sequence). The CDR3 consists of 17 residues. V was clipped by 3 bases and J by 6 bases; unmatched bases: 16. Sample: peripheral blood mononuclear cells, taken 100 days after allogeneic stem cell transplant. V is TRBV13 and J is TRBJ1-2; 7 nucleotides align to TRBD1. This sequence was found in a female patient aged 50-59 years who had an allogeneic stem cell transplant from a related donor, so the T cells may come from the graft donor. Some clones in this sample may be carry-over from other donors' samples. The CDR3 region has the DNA TGTGCCAGCAGCTTTGCGGGGGGGCTCCTCAGGGGGGATGGCTACACCTTC. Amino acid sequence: CASSFAGGLLRGDGYTF.